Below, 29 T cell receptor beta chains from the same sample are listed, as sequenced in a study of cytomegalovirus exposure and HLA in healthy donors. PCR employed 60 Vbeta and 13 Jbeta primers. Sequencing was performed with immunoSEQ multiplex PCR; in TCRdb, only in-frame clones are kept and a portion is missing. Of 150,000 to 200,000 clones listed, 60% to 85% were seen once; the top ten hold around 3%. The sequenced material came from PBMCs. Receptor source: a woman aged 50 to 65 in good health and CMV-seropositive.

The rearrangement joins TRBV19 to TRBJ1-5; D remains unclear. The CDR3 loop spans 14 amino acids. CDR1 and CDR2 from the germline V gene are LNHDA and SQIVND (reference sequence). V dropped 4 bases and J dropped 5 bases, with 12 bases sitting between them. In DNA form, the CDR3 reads TGTGCCAGTAGTAACGGGTTGCGGGATCAGCCCCAGCATTTT. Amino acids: CASSNGLRDQPQHF. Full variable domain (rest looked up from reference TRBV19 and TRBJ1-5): DGGITQSPKYLFRKEGQNVTLSCEQNLNHDAMYWYRQDPGQGLRLIYYSQIVNDFQKGDIAEGYSVSREKKESFPLTVTSAQKNPTAFYLCASSNGLRDQPQHFGDGTRLSIL.

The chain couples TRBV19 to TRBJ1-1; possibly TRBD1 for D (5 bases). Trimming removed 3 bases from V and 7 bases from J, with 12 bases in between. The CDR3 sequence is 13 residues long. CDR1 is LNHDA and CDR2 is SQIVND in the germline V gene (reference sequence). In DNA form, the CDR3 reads TGTGCCAGTAGTATCATAGGGGTTAGTGAAGCTTTCTTT. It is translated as CASSIIGVSEAFF.

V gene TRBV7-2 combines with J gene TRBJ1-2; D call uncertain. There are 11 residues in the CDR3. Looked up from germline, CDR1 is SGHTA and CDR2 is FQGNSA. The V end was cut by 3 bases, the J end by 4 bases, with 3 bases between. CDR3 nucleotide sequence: TGTGCCAGCAGCTTTATCTATGGCTACACCTTC. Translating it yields CASSFIYGYTF.

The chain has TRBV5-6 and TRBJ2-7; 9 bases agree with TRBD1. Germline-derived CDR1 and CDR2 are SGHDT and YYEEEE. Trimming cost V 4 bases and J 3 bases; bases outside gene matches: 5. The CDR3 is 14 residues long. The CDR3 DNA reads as TGTGCCAGCAGCGTCGGGACAGGGTACTACGAGCAGTACTTC. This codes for CASSVGTGYYEQYF.

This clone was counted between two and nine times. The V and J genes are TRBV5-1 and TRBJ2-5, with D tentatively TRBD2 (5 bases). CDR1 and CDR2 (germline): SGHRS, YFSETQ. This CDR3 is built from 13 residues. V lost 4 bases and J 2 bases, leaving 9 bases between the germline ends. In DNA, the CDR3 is TGCGCCAGCAGCAGGGAGACTCAAGAGACCCAGTACTTC. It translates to CASSRETQETQYF.

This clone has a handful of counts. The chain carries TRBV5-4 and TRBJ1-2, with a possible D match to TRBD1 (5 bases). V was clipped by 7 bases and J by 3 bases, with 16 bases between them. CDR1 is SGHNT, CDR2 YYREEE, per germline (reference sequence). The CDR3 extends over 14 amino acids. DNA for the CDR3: TGTGCCAGCGCACCAGGGCCCCGGGACTATGGCTACACCTTC. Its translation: CASAPGPRDYGYTF.

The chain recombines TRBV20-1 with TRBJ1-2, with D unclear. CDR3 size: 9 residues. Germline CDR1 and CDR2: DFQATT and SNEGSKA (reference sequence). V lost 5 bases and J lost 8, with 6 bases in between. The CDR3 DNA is TGCAGTGCTGCGGGGGGCTACACCTTC. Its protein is CSAAGGYTF.

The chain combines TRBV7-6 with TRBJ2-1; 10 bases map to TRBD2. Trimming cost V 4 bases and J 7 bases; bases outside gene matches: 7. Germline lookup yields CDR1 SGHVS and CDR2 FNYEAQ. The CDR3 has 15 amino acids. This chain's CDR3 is CASSYMSGGENEQFF. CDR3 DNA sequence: TGTGCCAGCAGCTACATGAGCGGGGGGGAAAATGAGCAGTTCTTC.

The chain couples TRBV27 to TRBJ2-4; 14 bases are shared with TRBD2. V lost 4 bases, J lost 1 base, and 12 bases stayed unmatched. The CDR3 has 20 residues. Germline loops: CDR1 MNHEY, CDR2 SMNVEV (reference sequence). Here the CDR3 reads CASSSVRTSGGRVAKNIQYF. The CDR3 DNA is TGTGCCAGCAGTTCTGTCCGGACTAGCGGGGGGAGGGTGGCCAAAAACATTCAGTACTTC.

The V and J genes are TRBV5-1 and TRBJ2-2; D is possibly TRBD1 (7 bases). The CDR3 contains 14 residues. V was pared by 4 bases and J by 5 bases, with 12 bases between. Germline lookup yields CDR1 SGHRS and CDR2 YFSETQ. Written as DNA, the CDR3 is TGCGCCAGCAGCACGGAGGGGGCAACCGGGGAGCTGTTTTTT. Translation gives CASSTEGATGELFF.

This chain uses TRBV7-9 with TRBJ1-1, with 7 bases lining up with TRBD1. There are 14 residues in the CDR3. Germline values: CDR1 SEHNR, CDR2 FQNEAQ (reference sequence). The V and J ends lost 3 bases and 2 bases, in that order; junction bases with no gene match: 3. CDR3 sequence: CASSFQGGNTEAFF. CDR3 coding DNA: TGTGCCAGCAGCTTTCAGGGGGGCAACACTGAAGCTTTCTTT.

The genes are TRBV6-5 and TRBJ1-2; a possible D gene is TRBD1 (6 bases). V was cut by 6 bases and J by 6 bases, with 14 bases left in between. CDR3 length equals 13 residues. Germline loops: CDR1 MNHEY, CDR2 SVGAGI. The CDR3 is CASSNTGLNGYTF. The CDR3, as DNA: TGTGCCAGCAGCAATACAGGGCTGAATGGCTACACCTTC.

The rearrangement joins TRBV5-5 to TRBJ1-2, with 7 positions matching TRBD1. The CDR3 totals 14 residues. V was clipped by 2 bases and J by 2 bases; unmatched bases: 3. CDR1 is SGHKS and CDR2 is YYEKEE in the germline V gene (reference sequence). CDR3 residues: CASSFPTGNYGYTF. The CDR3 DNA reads TGTGCCAGCAGCTTCCCGACAGGGAACTATGGCTACACCTTC. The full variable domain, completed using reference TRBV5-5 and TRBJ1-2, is DAGVTQSPTHLIKTRGQQVTLRCSPISGHKSVSWYQQVLGQGPQFIFQYYEKEERGRGNFPDRFSARQFPNYSSELNVNALLLGDSALYLCASSFPTGNYGYTFGSGTRLTVV.

CDR3 loop: CASSLSGLGRGYGYTF. CDR3 DNA: TGTGCCAGCAGTTTATCGGGGTTAGGGCGGGGCTATGGCTACACCTTC. V usage is TRBV27 and J usage is TRBJ1-2, with unresolved D. The CDR3 is 16 residues long. Per germline, CDR1 MNHEY and CDR2 SMNVEV (reference sequence). Trimming pared 0 bases from V and 4 bases from J, leaving 15 bases between.

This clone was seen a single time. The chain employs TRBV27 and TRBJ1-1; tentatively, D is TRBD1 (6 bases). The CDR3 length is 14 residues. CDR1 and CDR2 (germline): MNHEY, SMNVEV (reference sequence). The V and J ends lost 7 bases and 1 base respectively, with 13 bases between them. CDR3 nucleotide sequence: TGTGCCAGCACCCGTTCAGGGGCGAACACTGAAGCTTTCTTT. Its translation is CASTRSGANTEAFF.

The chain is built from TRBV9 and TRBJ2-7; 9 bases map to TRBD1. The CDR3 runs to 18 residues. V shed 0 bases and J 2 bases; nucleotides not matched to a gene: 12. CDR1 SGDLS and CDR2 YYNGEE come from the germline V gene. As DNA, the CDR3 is TGTGCCAGCAGCGTAGGAGTTGTGGGGACAGGGATAACCTACGAGCAGTACTTC. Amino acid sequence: CASSVGVVGTGITYEQYF.

CDR3: CATSRDGTGDNYGYTF. CDR3 coding DNA: TGTGCCACCAGCAGAGATGGGACAGGGGATAACTATGGCTACACCTTC. The rearrangement links TRBV15 to TRBJ1-2, with 10 bases identical to TRBD1. This CDR3 spans 16 amino acids. Germline loops: CDR1 LNHNV, CDR2 YYDKDF (reference sequence). The V segment lost 0 bases and the J segment 1 base; nucleotides outside the gene matches: 2.

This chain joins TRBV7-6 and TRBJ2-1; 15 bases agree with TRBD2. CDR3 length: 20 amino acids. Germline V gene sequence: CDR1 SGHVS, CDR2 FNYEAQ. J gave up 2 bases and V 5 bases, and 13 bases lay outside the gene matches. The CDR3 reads CASSPRTSGGVSSTYNEQFF. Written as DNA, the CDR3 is TGTGCCAGCAGCCCCCGGACTAGCGGGGGGGTATCGAGTACCTACAATGAGCAGTTCTTC. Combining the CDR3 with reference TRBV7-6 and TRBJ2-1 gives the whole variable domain GAGVSQSPRYKVTKRGQDVALRCDPISGHVSLYWYRQALGQGPEFLTYFNYEAQQDKSGLPNDRFSAERPEGSISTLTIQRTEQRDSAMYRCASSPRTSGGVSSTYNEQFFGPGTRLTVL.

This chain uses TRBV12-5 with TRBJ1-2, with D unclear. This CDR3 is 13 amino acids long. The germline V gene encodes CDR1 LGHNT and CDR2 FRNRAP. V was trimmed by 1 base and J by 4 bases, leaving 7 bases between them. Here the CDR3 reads CASGLANSYGYTF. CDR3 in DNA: TGTGCTAGTGGTTTGGCGAACAGCTATGGCTACACCTTC.

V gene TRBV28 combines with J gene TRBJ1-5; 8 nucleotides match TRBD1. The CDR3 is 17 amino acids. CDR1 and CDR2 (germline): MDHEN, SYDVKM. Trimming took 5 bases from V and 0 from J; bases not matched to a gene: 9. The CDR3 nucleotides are TGTGCCAGCAGTAACTACAGGGGGACTTATAGCAATCAGCCCCAGCATTTT. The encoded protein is CASSNYRGTYSNQPQHF.

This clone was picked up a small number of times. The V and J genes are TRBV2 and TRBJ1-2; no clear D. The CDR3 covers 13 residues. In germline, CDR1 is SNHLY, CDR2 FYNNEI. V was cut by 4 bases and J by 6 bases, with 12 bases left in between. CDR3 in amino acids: CASSVKWRDGYTF. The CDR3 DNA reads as TGTGCCAGCAGTGTCAAGTGGAGGGATGGCTACACCTTC. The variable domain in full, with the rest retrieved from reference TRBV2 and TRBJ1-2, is EPEVTQTPSHQVTQMGQEVILRCVPISNHLYFYWYRQILGQKVEFLVSFYNNEISEKSEIFDDQFSVERPDGSNFTLKIRSTKLEDSAMYFCASSVKWRDGYTFGSGTRLTVV.

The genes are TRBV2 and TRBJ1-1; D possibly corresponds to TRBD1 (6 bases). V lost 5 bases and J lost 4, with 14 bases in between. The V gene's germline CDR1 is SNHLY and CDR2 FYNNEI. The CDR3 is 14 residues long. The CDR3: CASSLDRRSTEAFF. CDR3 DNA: TGTGCCAGCAGTCTGGACAGACGGTCCACTGAAGCTTTCTTT. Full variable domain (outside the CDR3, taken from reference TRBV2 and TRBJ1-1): EPEVTQTPSHQVTQMGQEVILRCVPISNHLYFYWYRQILGQKVEFLVSFYNNEISEKSEIFDDQFSVERPDGSNFTLKIRSTKLEDSAMYFCASSLDRRSTEAFFGQGTRLTVV.

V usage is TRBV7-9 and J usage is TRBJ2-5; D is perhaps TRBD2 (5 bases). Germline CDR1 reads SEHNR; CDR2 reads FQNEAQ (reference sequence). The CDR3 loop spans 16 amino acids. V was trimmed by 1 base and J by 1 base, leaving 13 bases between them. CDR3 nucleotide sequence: TGTGCCAGCAGCTTAGGGAGCGTCAGCGGCCAAGAGACCCAGTACTTC. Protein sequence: CASSLGSVSGQETQYF.

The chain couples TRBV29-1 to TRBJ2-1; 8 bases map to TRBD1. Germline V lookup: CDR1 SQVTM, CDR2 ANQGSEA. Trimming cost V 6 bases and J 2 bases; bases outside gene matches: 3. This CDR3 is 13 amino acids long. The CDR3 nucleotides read TGCAGCGTCACAGGGGGGACCTACAATGAGCAGTTCTTC. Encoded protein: CSVTGGTYNEQFF.

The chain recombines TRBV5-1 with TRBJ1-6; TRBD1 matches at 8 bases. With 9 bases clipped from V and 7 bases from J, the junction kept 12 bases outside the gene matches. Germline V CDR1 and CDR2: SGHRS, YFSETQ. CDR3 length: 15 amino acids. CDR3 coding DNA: TGCGCCACCCGTACGGCAGGGGGCGAGAATTCACCCCTCCACTTT. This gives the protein CATRTAGGENSPLHF.

CDR3 loop: CASSPQEGGYTEAFF. CDR3 coding DNA: TGCGCCAGCAGCCCCCAAGAGGGCGGGTACACTGAAGCTTTCTTT. The chain links TRBV4-1 to TRBJ1-1, with D unresolved. The CDR3 totals 15 residues. The germline gives CDR1 MGHRA, CDR2 YSYEKL. Trimming removed 4 bases at V and 3 bases at J, with 15 bases between.

The CDR3 region is CASSYSPEIEQFF. CDR3 coding DNA: TGTGCCAGCAGTTACTCTCCGGAGATAGAGCAGTTCTTC. This chain links TRBV6-5 with TRBJ2-1; D unclear. CDR3 length: 13 amino acids. CDR1 and CDR2 (germline): MNHEY, SVGAGI. V gave up 0 bases and J gave up 10 bases, with 10 bases separating them.

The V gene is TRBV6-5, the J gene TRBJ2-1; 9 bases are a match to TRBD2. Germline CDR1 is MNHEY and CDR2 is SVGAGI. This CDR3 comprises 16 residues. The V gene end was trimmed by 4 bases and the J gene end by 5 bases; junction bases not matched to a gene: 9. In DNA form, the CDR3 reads TGTGCCAGCAGTTTCCGCGGGGGGGGTAGGGACAATGAGCAGTTCTTC. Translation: CASSFRGGGRDNEQFF.

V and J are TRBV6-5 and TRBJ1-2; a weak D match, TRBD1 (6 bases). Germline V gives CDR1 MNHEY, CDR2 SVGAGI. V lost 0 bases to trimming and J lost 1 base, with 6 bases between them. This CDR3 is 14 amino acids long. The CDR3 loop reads CASSYSGGNYGYTF. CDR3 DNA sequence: TGTGCCAGCAGTTACTCAGGGGGTAACTATGGCTACACCTTC.